Presented here are 18 T cell receptor beta chains from one specimen sequenced in a study of shared clonotypes between healthy human individuals. Assay used: immunoSEQ multiplex PCR; TCRdb lists only in-frame clones, some missing. The table records roughly 550,000 clones, 95% to 96% of them present only once. It was CD45RO-negative cells, positively selected for CCR7, that made up naive CD8 cells, with terminally differentiated effector memory CD45RA+ cells excluded. Sequencing used naive CD8+ T cells sorted from blood. The receptors shown here come from a woman younger than 45 in good health.

This chain uses TRBV7-6 with TRBJ2-7, with D possibly being TRBD2 (6 bases). Trimming stripped 6 bases from V and 0 bases from J, with 15 bases between. The germline V gene has CDR1 SGHVS and CDR2 FNYEAQ. This CDR3 is built from 15 residues. The CDR3 here is CASSTGLHFSYEQYF. The CDR3 DNA reads as TGTGCCAGCAGTACGGGACTTCACTTCTCCTACGAGCAGTACTTC.

The chain is built from TRBV6-5 and TRBJ1-5; unclear D gene. V lost 4 bases and J 4 bases, leaving 5 bases between the germline ends. This CDR3 is 12 amino acids long. Per germline, CDR1 MNHEY and CDR2 SVGAGI. The CDR3 region is CASSFPNQPQHF. The CDR3 DNA is TGTGCCAGCAGTTTCCCTAATCAGCCCCAGCATTTT.

The V and J genes are TRBV27 and TRBJ1-1, with 8 bases lining up with TRBD1. CDR1 is MNHEY, CDR2 SMNVEV, per germline (reference sequence). This CDR3 contains 14 residues. Trimming at V came to 2 bases and at J to 4 bases, leaving 3 bases not matched to a gene. DNA for the CDR3: TGTGCCAGCAGTTTACTGACAGGGGTCACTGAAGCTTTCTTT. Its translation is CASSLLTGVTEAFF.

Comment on this clone: Other nucleotide sequences in the sample specify the same CDR3. V gene TRBV19 combines with J gene TRBJ2-7; 7 nucleotides match TRBD2. With V trimmed by 3 bases and J by 2 bases, 4 bases remained unmatched. The CDR3 spans 14 residues. Germline CDR1 LNHDA, CDR2 SQIVND (reference sequence). CDR3 amino acids: CASSMGGGTYEQYF. The CDR3 DNA reads as TGTGCCAGTAGTATGGGCGGGGGAACCTACGAGCAGTACTTC.

The sample holds one count of this clone. The rearrangement uses TRBV28 and TRBJ2-7; 9 bases are a match to TRBD1. V gave up 7 bases and J gave up 6 bases; unmatched junction bases: 13. CDR3 length: 15 amino acids. Germline CDR1 reads MDHEN; CDR2 reads SYDVKM. The CDR3: CASTLAPGQGFEQYF. CDR3 DNA sequence: TGTGCCAGCACCCTCGCCCCGGGACAGGGTTTCGAGCAGTACTTC.

The J gene is TRBJ1-4, the V gene TRBV9; D might be TRBD1 (5 bases). The germline V gene encodes CDR1 SGDLS and CDR2 YYNGEE. There are 15 residues in the CDR3. V lost 6 bases and J lost 0, with 12 bases in between. The DNA of the CDR3 is TGTGCCAGCACCCGAGGGGATGCAACTAATGAAAAACTGTTTTTT. Protein: CASTRGDATNEKLFF.

The CDR3 loop reads CASSVFGDNSYEQYF. The CDR3 DNA sequence: TGTGCCAGTAGTGTTTTTGGGGACAACTCCTACGAGCAGTACTTC. V is TRBV19 and J is TRBJ2-7; a weak D match, TRBD1 (6 bases). V dropped 5 bases and J dropped 0 bases, with 14 bases sitting between them. The CDR3 is 15 residues long. CDR1 LNHDA and CDR2 SQIVND come from the germline V gene (reference sequence).

As to this clone: Mismatch with germline at one junction end may stem from a read error. The identical CDR3 is also encoded by other nucleotide sequences in the sample. The chain recombines TRBV6-5 with TRBJ1-2, with D unclear. This CDR3 comprises 13 residues. In germline, CDR1 is MNHEY, CDR2 SVGAGI. The CDR3 loop is CASSADGYYGYTF. In DNA, the CDR3 is TGCGCCAGCAGTGCTGACGGTTACTATGGCTACACCTTC.

The chain uses TRBV6-5 and TRBJ2-1; 7 bases match TRBD2. Germline values: CDR1 MNHEY, CDR2 SVGAGI. The V gene end was trimmed by 4 bases and the J gene end by 2 bases; junction bases not matched to a gene: 5. The CDR3 runs to 15 residues. CDR3 sequence (DNA): TGTGCCAGCAGTTTAGCGGGTCTCCCCTACAATGAGCAGTTCTTC. This gives the protein CASSLAGLPYNEQFF.

CDR3 DNA: TGTGCCAGCAGCTTAGGTCCGGGGAACACTGAAGCTTTCTTT. This translates into CASSLGPGNTEAFF. This chain connects TRBV7-6 to TRBJ1-1; D remains ambiguous. In germline, CDR1 is SGHVS, CDR2 FNYEAQ. V lost 1 base, J lost 1 base, and 7 bases lay in between. The CDR3 spans 14 residues.

The chain is built from TRBV27 and TRBJ2-5; no clear D. CDR1 MNHEY and CDR2 SMNVEV come from the germline V gene (reference sequence). The CDR3 is 15 residues long. V lost 1 base, J lost 3 bases, and 12 bases lay in between. CDR3 amino acids: CASSLWSGREETQYF. In nucleotides, the CDR3 is TGTGCCAGCAGTTTATGGTCGGGTAGGGAAGAGACCCAGTACTTC.

The chain carries TRBV25-1 and TRBJ2-5; D is perhaps TRBD2 (6 bases). The CDR3 is 15 residues long. Germline V gene data show CDR1 as MGHDK and CDR2 as SYGVNS. Trimming pared 1 base from V and 4 bases from J, leaving 13 bases between. The CDR3 sequence is CASSELGPGGETQYF. Here the CDR3 DNA reads TGTGCCAGCAGTGAATTGGGACCCGGGGGAGAGACCCAGTACTTC. The full variable domain, completed using reference TRBV25-1 and TRBJ2-5, is EADIYQTPRYLVIGTGKKITLECSQTMGHDKMYWYQQDPGMELHLIHYSYGVNSTEKGDLSSESTVSRIRTEHFPLTLESARPSHTSQYLCASSELGPGGETQYFGPGTRLLVL.

This clone was detected only once. The chain is built from TRBV28 and TRBJ1-1; D unresolved. Trimming took off 6 bases at V and 0 bases at J, with 8 bases between the two ends. The CDR3 length is 13 residues. Germline V gives CDR1 MDHEN, CDR2 SYDVKM. The CDR3 nucleotides are TGTGCCAGCAGCCCTACAATGAACACTGAAGCTTTCTTT. It yields the protein CASSPTMNTEAFF.

The chain uses TRBV5-6 and TRBJ2-2; 11 bases align to TRBD2. The CDR3 spans 18 residues. Per germline, CDR1 SGHDT and CDR2 YYEEEE. V trimming: 4 bases; J trimming: 1 base; junction bases outside the gene matches: 9. CDR3 in DNA: TGTGCCAGCAGCCACTGGACTAGCGGGTTAGGGAACACCGGGGAGCTGTTTTTT. Translating gives CASSHWTSGLGNTGELFF.

The chain employs TRBV13 and TRBJ2-1, with 9 bases that match TRBD2. After removal of 10 bases from V and 4 bases from J, the junction contained 11 bases not matched to a gene. This CDR3 is built from 15 residues. CDR1 is PRHDT and CDR2 is FYEKMQ in the germline V gene (reference sequence). The CDR3, as DNA: TGTGCCACTCTCCAGGGACTAGCAGAATACAATGAGCAGTTCTTC. This encodes CATLQGLAEYNEQFF.

V usage is TRBV27 and J usage is TRBJ1-5; a weak D match, TRBD1 (6 bases). Trimming left V 5 bases short and J 0 bases short, with 11 bases between. The CDR3 has 15 amino acids. Germline V gives CDR1 MNHEY, CDR2 SMNVEV (reference sequence). The CDR3 loop is CASSPGTYSNQPQHF. The CDR3 DNA reads as TGTGCCAGCAGTCCCGGGACATATAGCAATCAGCCCCAGCATTTT.

This chain uses TRBV5-1 with TRBJ2-7; 9 nucleotides match TRBD1. This CDR3 is built from 17 residues. Germline CDR1 and CDR2: SGHRS and YFSETQ. J was trimmed by 0 bases and V by 4 bases; bases with no gene match: 11. The CDR3 loop is CASSRDLTGGSSYEQYF. CDR3 DNA sequence: TGCGCCAGCAGCCGTGACCTTACAGGGGGCAGCTCCTACGAGCAGTACTTC.

CDR3 sequence reads: CSVEVLRLRGDNEQFF. The CDR3 nucleotides are TGCAGCGTTGAAGTTCTGAGGCTGCGGGGGGACAATGAGCAGTTCTTC. The chain employs TRBV29-1 and TRBJ2-1; 8 nucleotides line up with TRBD2. With V trimmed by 1 base and J by 5 bases, 10 bases remained unmatched. This CDR3 spans 16 amino acids. Germline CDR1 is SQVTM and CDR2 is ANQGSEA.